This T cell receptor (beta chain) is from a study of cytomegalovirus exposure and HLA in healthy donors. Germline lookup yields CDR1 SEHNR and CDR2 FQNEAQ (reference sequence). The CDR3 sequence is 12 residues long. This clone showed up just once. The target antigen is unknown. The junction shows a germline mismatch at one end, possibly a read error. Findings and caveats of the study: Later on, an analysis found that several of the most significant clusters appeared to be linked to common viral pathogens, which included parvovirus B19. TCR beta V segments were, for the most part, productive about 87% or about 30% of the time in an earlier analysis. Follow-up analysis later connected one missense variant in DCLRE1C with trimming of TCR beta V- and J-genes.

PCR employed 60 Vbeta and 13 Jbeta primers. Assay used: immunoSEQ multiplex PCR; TCRdb lists only in-frame clones, some missing. The data show 210,000 or so clones, around 83% seen once. The source of this sequence is a girl aged 5-17 years in good health and CMV-seronegative. The chain combines TRBV7-9 with TRBJ1-1, with TRBD1 matching over 7 bases. The sequencing sample was made of PBMCs. This CDR3 is CSSSFGQVEAFF. Written as DNA, the CDR3 is TGTTCCAGCAGCTTCGGACAGGTGGAAGCTTTCTTT.